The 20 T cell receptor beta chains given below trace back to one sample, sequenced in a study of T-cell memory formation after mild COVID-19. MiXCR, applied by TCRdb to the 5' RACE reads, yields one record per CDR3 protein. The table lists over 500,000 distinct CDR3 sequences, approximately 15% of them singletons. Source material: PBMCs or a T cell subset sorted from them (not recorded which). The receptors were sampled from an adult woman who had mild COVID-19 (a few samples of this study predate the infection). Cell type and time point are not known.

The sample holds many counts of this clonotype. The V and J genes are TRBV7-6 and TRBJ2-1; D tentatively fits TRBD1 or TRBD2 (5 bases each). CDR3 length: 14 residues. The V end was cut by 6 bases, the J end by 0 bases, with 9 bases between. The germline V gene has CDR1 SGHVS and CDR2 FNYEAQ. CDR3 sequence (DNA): TGTGCCAGCAGTCAGGGAGCCTCCTACAATGAGCAGTTCTTC. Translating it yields CASSQGASYNEQFF.

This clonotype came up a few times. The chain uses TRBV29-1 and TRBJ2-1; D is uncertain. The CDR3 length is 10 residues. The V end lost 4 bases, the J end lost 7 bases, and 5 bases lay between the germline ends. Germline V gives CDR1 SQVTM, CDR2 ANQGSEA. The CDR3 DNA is TGCAGCGTTGGGAGTAATGAGCAGTTCTTC. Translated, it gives CSVGSNEQFF.

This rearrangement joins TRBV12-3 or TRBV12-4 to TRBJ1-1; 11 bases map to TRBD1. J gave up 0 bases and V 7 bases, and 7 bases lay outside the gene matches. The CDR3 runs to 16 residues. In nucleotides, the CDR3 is TGTGCCAGCACCTTCGGACAGGGGGCTATGAACACTGAAGCTTTCTTT. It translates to CASTFGQGAMNTEAFF.

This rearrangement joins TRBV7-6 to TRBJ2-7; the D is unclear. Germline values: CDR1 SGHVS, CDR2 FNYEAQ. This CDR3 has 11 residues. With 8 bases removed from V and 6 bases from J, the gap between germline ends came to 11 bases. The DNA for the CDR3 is TGTGCCAGCTTGGACGAAGGCGAGCAGTACTTC. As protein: CASLDEGEQYF.

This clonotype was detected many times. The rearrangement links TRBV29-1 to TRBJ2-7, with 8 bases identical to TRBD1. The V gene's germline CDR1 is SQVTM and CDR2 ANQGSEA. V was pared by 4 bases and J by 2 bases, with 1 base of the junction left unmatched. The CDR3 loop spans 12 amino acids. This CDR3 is CSVGTGTYEQYF. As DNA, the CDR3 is TGCAGCGTTGGGACAGGGACCTACGAGCAGTACTTC.

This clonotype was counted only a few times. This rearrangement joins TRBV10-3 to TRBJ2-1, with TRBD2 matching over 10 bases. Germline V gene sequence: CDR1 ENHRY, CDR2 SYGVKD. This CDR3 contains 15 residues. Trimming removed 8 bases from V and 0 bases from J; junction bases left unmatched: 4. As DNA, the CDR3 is TGTGCCATCCGGCCTAGCGGGAGCTCCTACAATGAGCAGTTCTTC. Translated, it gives CAIRPSGSSYNEQFF.

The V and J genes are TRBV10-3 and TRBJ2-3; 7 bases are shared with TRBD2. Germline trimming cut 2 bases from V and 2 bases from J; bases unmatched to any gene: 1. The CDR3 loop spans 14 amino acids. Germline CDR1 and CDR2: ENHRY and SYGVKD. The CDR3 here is CAISERDYTDTQYF. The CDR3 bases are TGTGCCATCAGTGAGAGGGACTACACAGATACGCAGTATTTT.

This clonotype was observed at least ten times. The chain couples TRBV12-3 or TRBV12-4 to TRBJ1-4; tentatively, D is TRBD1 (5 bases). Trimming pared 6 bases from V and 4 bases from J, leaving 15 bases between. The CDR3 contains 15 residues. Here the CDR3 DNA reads TGTGCCAGCAGCCCACCGGGACTGAATAATGAAAAACTGTTTTTT. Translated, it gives CASSPPGLNNEKLFF.

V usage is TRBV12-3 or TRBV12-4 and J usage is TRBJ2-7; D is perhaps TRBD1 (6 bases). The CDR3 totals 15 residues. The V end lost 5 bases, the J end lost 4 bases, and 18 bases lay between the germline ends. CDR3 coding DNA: TGTGCCAGCAGTCGCTTTTCAGGGGCCAGATACGAGCAGTACTTC. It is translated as CASSRFSGARYEQYF.

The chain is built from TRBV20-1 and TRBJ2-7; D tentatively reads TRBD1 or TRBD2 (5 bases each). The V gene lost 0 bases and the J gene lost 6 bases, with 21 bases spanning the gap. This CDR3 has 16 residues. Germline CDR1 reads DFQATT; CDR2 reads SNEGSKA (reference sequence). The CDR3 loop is CSARDLDVGVQGEQYF. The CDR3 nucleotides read TGCAGTGCTAGAGATCTGGATGTGGGAGTGCAGGGCGAGCAGTACTTC.

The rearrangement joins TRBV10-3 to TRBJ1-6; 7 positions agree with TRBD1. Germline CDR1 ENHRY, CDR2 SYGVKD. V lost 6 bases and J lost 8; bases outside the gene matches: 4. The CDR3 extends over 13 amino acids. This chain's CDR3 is CAISRGSDSPLHF. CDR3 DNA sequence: TGTGCCATCAGCAGGGGGTCGGATTCACCCCTCCACTTT.

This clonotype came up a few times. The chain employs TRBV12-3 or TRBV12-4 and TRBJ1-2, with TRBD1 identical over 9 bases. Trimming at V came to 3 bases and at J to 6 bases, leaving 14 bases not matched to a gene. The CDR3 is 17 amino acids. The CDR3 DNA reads TGTGCCAGCAGTTTTTTCGTCGGGACAGGGCGTGGGGATGGCTACACCTTC. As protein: CASSFFVGTGRGDGYTF.

CDR3 coding DNA: TGTGCCAGCAGCTTAGAATCGGAGAACGAGCAGTACTTC. Translated, it gives CASSLESENEQYF. The chain is built from TRBV7-8 and TRBJ2-7; D is unresolved. CDR1 is SGHVS and CDR2 is FQNEAQ in the germline V gene. This CDR3 has 13 amino acids. Trimming removed 1 base from V and 5 bases from J, with 9 bases in between.

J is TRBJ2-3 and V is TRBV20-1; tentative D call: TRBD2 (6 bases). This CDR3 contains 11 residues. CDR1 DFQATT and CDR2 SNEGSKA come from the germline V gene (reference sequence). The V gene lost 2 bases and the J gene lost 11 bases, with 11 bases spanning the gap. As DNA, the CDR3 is TGCAGTGCTAGACGAGGGACTCTGCAGTATTTT. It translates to CSARRGTLQYF.

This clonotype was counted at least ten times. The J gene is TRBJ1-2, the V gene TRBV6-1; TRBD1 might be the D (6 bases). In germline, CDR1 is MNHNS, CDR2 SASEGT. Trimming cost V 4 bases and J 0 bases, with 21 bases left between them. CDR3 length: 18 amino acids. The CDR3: CASSATPTLAGANYGYTF. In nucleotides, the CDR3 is TGTGCCAGCAGTGCTACGCCGACATTGGCAGGGGCTAACTATGGCTACACCTTC.

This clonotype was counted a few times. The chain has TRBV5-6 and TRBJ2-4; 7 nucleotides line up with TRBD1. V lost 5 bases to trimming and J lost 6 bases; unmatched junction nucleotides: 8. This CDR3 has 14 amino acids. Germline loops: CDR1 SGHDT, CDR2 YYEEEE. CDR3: CASSRDRVANIQYF. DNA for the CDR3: TGTGCCAGCAGTCGAGACAGGGTGGCAAACATTCAGTACTTC.

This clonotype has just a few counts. The CDR3 reads CASSIDRGHNNEQFF. CDR3 nucleotide sequence: TGTGCCAGTAGTATAGATCGCGGACACAACAATGAGCAGTTCTTC. This chain links TRBV19 with TRBJ2-1, with TRBD1 as a possible D gene (5 bases). The CDR3 consists of 15 residues. The germline gives CDR1 LNHDA, CDR2 SQIVND (reference sequence). Trimming cost V 0 bases and J 5 bases, with 11 bases left between them. The variable domain in full, with the rest retrieved from reference TRBV19 and TRBJ2-1, is DGGITQSPKYLFRKEGQNVTLSCEQNLNHDAMYWYRQDPGQGLRLIYYSQIVNDFQKGDIAEGYSVSREKKESFPLTVTSAQKNPTAFYLCASSIDRGHNNEQFFGPGTRLTVL.

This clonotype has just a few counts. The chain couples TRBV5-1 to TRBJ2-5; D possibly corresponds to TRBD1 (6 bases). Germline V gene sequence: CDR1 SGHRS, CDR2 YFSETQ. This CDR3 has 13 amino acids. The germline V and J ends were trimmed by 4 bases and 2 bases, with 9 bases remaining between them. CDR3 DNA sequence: TGCGCCAGCAGCCGGGACACTCAAGAGACCCAGTACTTC. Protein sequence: CASSRDTQETQYF.

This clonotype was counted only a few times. The CDR3 protein is CASSVGQGRVWTEAFF. The CDR3 DNA reads as TGTGCCAGCAGCGTGGGACAGGGGCGGGTGTGGACTGAAGCTTTCTTT. The chain couples TRBV9 to TRBJ1-1, with TRBD1 identical over 10 bases. Unmatched junction bases numbered 9, after V lost 2 bases and J lost 5 bases. The CDR3 is made up of 16 amino acids. Germline CDR1 is SGDLS and CDR2 is YYNGEE.

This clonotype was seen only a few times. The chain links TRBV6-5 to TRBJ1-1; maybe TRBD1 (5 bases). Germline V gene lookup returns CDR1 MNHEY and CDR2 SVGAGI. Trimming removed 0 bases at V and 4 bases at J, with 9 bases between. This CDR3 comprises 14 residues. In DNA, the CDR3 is TGTGCCAGCAGTTACTCAAGGGGAGGCACTGAAGCTTTCTTT. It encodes CASSYSRGGTEAFF.